In this sample, the clone carrying this T cell receptor beta chain turned up many times. Its antigen is unidentified. Since the library was made to target alpha chains, this beta chain is a stray read and its abundance is not meaningful. Time point noted: sample taken at primary tumor resection. Unsorted whole RNA samples from tumor, nontumor lung or frozen PBMC were sequenced. The donors comprised about 65 untreated early-stage non-small cell lung cancer patients. This record belongs to a study of spatial heterogeneity in lung cancer. Study-wide background: Sequencing consistently turned up more beta-chain sequences than alpha-chain sequences.

Individual TCR cDNA molecules each bore their own unique molecular identifier. In TCRdb, the 5' RACE reads were re-called with MiXCR into one record per CDR3 protein. The data hold around 11,000 distinct CDR3 sequences, with approximately 6.5% observed a single time. General study results and limits: Ubiquitous expanded tumor TCRs were seen in blood more at resection than at follow-up.

V was clipped by 5 bases and J by 1 base, with 15 bases between them. Germline loops: CDR1 DFQATT, CDR2 SNEGSKA (reference sequence). CDR3 size: 14 residues. This clonotype was sampled from a male donor with early-stage non-small cell lung cancer. This sequence joins TRBV20-1 and TRBJ2-7; D might be TRBD1 (6 bases). The material sequenced was PBMCs, taken at surgery. CDR3 amino acids: CSAQGDTSSYEQYF. In nucleotides, the CDR3 is TGCAGTGCTCAAGGGGACACCTCGTCCTACGAGCAGTACTTC.